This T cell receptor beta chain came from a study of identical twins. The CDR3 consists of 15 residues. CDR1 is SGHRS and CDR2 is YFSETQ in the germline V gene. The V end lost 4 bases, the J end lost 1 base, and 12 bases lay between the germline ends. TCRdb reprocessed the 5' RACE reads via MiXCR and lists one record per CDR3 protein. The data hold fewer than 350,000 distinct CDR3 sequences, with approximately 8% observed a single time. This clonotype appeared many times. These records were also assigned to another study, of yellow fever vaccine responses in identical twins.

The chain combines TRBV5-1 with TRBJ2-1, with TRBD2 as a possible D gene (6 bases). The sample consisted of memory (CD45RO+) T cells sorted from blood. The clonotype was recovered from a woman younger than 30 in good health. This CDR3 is CASSLLASSYNEQFF. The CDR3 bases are TGCGCCAGCAGCCTACTAGCTTCGTCCTACAATGAGCAGTTCTTC.